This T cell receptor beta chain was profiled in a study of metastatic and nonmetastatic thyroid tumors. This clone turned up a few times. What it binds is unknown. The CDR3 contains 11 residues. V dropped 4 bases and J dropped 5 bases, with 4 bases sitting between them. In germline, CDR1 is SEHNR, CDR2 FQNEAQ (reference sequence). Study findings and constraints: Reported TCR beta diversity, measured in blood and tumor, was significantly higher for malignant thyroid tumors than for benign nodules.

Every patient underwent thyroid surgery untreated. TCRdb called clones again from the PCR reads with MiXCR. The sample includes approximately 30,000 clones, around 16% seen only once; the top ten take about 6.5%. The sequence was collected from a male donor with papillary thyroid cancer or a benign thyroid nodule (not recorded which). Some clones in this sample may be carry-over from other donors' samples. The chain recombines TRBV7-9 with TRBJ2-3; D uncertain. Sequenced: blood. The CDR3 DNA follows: TGTGCCAGCAGCTCGAGAGATACGCAGTATTTT. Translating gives CASSSRDTQYF.